The 11 T cell receptor beta chains given below trace back to one sample, sequenced in a study of shared clonotypes between healthy human individuals. Profiled with immunoSEQ multiplex PCR; TCRdb holds only in-frame clones, not every one. The repertoire holds about 1 million clones, with roughly 70% as singletons. Sequenced sample: memory CD4+ T cells sorted from blood. Subset defined: CD45RA-negative fraction. Receptor source: a man younger than 35 in good health.

This clone was counted between two and nine times. The genes are TRBV7-2 and TRBJ1-1; 7 bases are shared with TRBD1. The CDR3 runs to 14 residues. Germline V lookup: CDR1 SGHTA, CDR2 FQGNSA. V lost 6 bases and J lost 5; bases outside the gene matches: 9. The CDR3 DNA reads TGTGCCAGCAGTATTAGGCAGGGGGAAACTGAAGCTTTCTTT. Translated: CASSIRQGETEAFF.

This chain joins TRBV7-2 and TRBJ1-1; TRBD1 is a possible D gene (5 bases). Trimming left V 1 base short and J 2 bases short, with 11 bases between. CDR1 is SGHTA, CDR2 FQGNSA, per germline. The CDR3 has 15 residues. For the CDR3, the DNA is TGTGCCAGCAGCTTAGTTAGAGGGGCAAACACTGAAGCTTTCTTT. Residues: CASSLVRGANTEAFF. Filled out from reference TRBV7-2 and TRBJ1-1, the complete variable domain reads GAGVSQSPSNKVTEKGKDVELRCDPISGHTALYWYRQSLGQGLEFLIYFQGNSAPDKSGLPSDRFSAERTGGSVSTLTIQRTQQEDSAVYLCASSLVRGANTEAFFGQGTRLTVV.

This clone was seen once. The chain is built from TRBV6-1 and TRBJ1-6; D might be TRBD1 (6 bases). V was cut by 6 bases and J by 18 bases, with 21 bases left in between. This CDR3 comprises 13 residues. Per germline, CDR1 MNHNS and CDR2 SASEGT. The CDR3 spells CASSWKAWTAYHF. The CDR3 DNA reads TGTGCCAGCAGCTGGAAAGCCTGGACAGCCTACCACTTT.

In the case of this clone: With a much larger clone just one base away, this may be a read error. The chain employs TRBV14 and TRBJ2-3, with D perhaps being TRBD1 or TRBD2 (5 bases each). Germline V gives CDR1 SGHDN, CDR2 FVKESK. The CDR3 sequence is 13 residues long. V was shortened by 3 bases and J by 2 bases, with 6 bases between the two germline ends. CDR3 region: CASSQGTTDTQYF. DNA for the CDR3: TGTGCCAGCAGCCAGGGGACCACAGATACGCAGTATTTT.

The CDR3 loop is CASSQAVAAGAVGELFF. The CDR3 DNA reads as TGCGCCAGCAGCCAAGCCGTCGCGGCGGGAGCGGTCGGGGAGCTGTTTTTT. The J gene is TRBJ2-2, the V gene TRBV4-1; 7 nucleotides match TRBD2. The CDR3 sequence is 17 residues long. J gave up 7 bases and V 1 base, and 12 bases lay outside the gene matches. CDR1 and CDR2 from the germline V gene are MGHRA and YSYEKL.

This clone has only one observation. This chain links TRBV18 with TRBJ1-2; maybe TRBD1 (6 bases). Trimming took 3 bases from V and 4 from J, leaving 12 bases between them. This CDR3 is 14 amino acids long. CDR1 and CDR2 (germline): KGHSH, LQKENI. The CDR3 reads CASSPGAGAYGYTF. CDR3 DNA sequence: TGTGCCAGCTCACCCGGGGCAGGGGCCTATGGCTACACCTTC.

This chain uses TRBV9 with TRBJ2-7; 9 bases map to TRBD2. Germline assignment: CDR1 SGDLS and CDR2 YYNGEE. The CDR3 length is 16 residues. Trimming took 0 bases from V and 5 from J; bases not matched to a gene: 9. This CDR3 reads CASSVDAGTSLNEQYF. CDR3 DNA: TGTGCCAGCAGCGTAGACGCAGGGACTAGCCTTAACGAGCAGTACTTC.

The chain has TRBV6-6 and TRBJ1-5, with D maybe TRBD1 (5 bases). The CDR3 extends over 12 amino acids. Deletions cut 5 bases from V and 7 bases from J, with 9 bases between. Germline CDR1 MNHNY, CDR2 SVGAGI (reference sequence). The CDR3 reads CASSVQGQPQHF. As DNA, the CDR3 is TGTGCCAGCAGTGTCCAGGGACAGCCCCAGCATTTT.

In its sample, this clone was seen a few times. This chain uses TRBV9 with TRBJ2-3, with 10 bases matching TRBD1. The V gene's germline CDR1 is SGDLS and CDR2 YYNGEE. V gave up 3 bases and J gave up 3 bases; unmatched junction bases: 10. CDR3 length equals 17 residues. The CDR3 DNA follows: TGTGCCAGCAGCGCCCCCCGGGACAGGGGTCGGACAGATACGCAGTATTTT. Its protein product is CASSAPRDRGRTDTQYF.

The V gene is TRBV28, the J gene TRBJ2-7; the D call may be TRBD1 or TRBD2 (5 bases each). V was pared by 2 bases and J by 3 bases, with 14 bases between. CDR1 and CDR2 from the germline V gene are MDHEN and SYDVKM. CDR3 length equals 15 residues. The CDR3 DNA sequence: TGTGCCAGCAGTTTAGCAGGGACCGCACACTACGAGCAGTACTTC. It translates to CASSLAGTAHYEQYF. Together with reference TRBV28 and TRBJ2-7, the CDR3 gives the full variable domain: DVKVTQSSRYLVKRTGEKVFLECVQDMDHENMFWYRQDPGLGLRLIYFSYDVKMKEKGDIPEGYSVSREKKERFSLILESASTNQTSMYLCASSLAGTAHYEQYFGPGTRLTVT.

The chain has TRBV2 and TRBJ1-1; 9 bases agree with TRBD1. Trimming cost V 6 bases and J 7 bases; bases outside gene matches: 9. The CDR3 runs to 14 residues. Germline V CDR1 and CDR2: SNHLY, FYNNEI. Here the CDR3 reads CASRARTGEFEAFF. The CDR3 nucleotides read TGTGCCAGCAGGGCCAGGACAGGGGAATTTGAAGCTTTCTTT.